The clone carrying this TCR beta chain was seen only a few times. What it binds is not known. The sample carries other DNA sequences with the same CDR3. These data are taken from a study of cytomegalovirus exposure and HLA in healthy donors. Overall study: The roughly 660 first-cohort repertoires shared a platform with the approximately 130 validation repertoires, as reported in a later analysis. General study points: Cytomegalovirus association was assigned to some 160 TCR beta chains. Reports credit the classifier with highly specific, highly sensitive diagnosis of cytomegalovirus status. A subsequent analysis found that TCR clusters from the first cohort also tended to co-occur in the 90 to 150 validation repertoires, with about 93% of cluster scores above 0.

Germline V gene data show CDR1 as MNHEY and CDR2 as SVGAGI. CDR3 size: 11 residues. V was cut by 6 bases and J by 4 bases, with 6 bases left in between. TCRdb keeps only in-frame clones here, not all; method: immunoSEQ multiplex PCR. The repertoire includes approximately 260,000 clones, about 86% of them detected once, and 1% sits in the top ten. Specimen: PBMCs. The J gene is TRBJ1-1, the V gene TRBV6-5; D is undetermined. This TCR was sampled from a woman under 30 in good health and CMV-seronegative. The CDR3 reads CASSRGTEAFF. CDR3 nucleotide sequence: TGTGCCAGCAGCCGCGGCACTGAAGCTTTCTTT.